The source of this TCR beta chain is a study of blood T cell repertoires in COVID-19. About the research overall: Material from acute and convalescent COVID-19 was sourced from the United States, Italy and Spain.

The CDR3 runs 14 residues. V dropped 3 bases and J dropped 6 bases, with 14 bases sitting between them. In germline, CDR1 is LNHDA, CDR2 SQIVND (reference sequence). TCRdb keeps only in-frame clones here, not all; method: immunoSEQ multiplex PCR. This sample carries around 260,000 clones, approximately 86% of them seen once, and the ten largest clones take 0.7%. The chain carries TRBV19 and TRBJ1-2, with D possibly TRBD1 on 6 matching bases. The sequence came from a human donor in a cohort sampled during active COVID-19. Sequenced sample: peripheral blood. CDR3 bases: TGTGCCAGTAGTATTAACAGGGCAGTAGATGGCTACACCTTC. This codes for CASSINRAVDGYTF.